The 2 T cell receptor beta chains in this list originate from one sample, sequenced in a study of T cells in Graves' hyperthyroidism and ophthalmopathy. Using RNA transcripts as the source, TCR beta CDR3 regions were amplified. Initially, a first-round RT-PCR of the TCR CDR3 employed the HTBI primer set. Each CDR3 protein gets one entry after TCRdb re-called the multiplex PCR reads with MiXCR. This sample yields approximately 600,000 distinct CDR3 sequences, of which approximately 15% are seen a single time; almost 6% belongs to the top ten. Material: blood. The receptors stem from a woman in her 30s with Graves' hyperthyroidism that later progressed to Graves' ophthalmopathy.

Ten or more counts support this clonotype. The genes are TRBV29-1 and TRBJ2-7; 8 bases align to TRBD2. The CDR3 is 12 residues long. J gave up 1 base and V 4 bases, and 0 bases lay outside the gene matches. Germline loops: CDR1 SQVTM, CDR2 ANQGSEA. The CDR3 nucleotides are TGCAGCGTTGCTAGCGGGTCCTACGAGCAGTACTTC. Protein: CSVASGSYEQYF.

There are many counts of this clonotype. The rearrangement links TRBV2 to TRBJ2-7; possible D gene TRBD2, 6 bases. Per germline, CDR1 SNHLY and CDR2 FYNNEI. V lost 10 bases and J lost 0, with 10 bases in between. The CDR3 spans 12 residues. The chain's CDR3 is CATAGYSYEQYF. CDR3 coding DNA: TGTGCCACCGCGGGATACTCCTACGAGCAGTACTTC.